Sequencing of this T cell receptor (beta chain) was carried out in a study of shared clonotypes between healthy human individuals. Clones were read by immunoSEQ multiplex PCR, and TCRdb kept only the in-frame ones, dropping some. The top ten hold around 0.14% of the sample, which has millions of clones, about 92% seen once. Study-wide results and caveats: It was only blood that was sampled, and tissue repertoires likely differ. Generally, estimated richness proved larger in naive subsets than it did in memory subsets.

Every contributor of samples was a Caucasian grown-up residing in Nashville, Tennessee. A word on this clone: The antigen is not known.

The sequenced material came from naive CD4+ T cells sorted from blood. Subset indicated: CD45RA+ positively selected. The clonotype originates from a man younger than 35 in good health.

For the CDR3, the DNA is TGCGCCAGCAGCCGATTAACTAGCGGCTACTACAATGAGCAGTTCTTC. Its translation is CASSRLTSGYYNEQFF. The V call is TRBV4-3, the J call TRBJ2-1, with TRBD2 matching over 8 bases. The CDR3 covers 16 residues. Germline values: CDR1 LGHNA, CDR2 YSLEER. The V segment lost 4 bases and the J segment 3 bases; nucleotides outside the gene matches: 8.